The subject of this entry is one TCR beta chain. This entry belongs to a study of blood T cell repertoires in COVID-19. Across the whole study: Spain, Italy and the United States supplied samples that represented acute and convalescent COVID-19. T cells, B-cell-depleted T cells, or PBMCs provided the cDNA or gDNA that served as material.

Looked up from germline, CDR1 is SGHNT and CDR2 is YYREEE (reference sequence). With 2 bases removed from V and 5 bases from J, the gap between germline ends came to 11 bases. The CDR3 runs to 15 residues. Libraries were prepared by immunoSEQ multiplex PCR; TCRdb keeps only in-frame clonotypes and omits some of them. There are approximately 150,000 clones in the sample; 87% occur only once, and around 6.5% lies in the top ten. This TCR came from an elderly man with acute or convalescent COVID-19. The specimen sequenced was peripheral blood. V is TRBV5-4 and J is TRBJ1-6; TRBD1 might be the D (5 bases). CDR3 sequence reads: CASSFRTPDNSPLHF. CDR3 in DNA: TGTGCCAGCAGCTTTAGGACACCCGATAATTCACCCCTCCACTTT.